A selection of T cell receptor beta chains follows, all from one sample in a study of blood T cell repertoires in COVID-19. TCRdb's copy holds only in-frame clones and misses some; the assay was immunoSEQ multiplex PCR. This sample yields about 52,000 clones, of which over 75% are seen a single time; roughly 10% belongs to the top ten. The sample taken for sequencing was peripheral blood. Receptors originate from a human donor in a cohort sampled during active COVID-19. CDR3s include the opening cysteine and the closing phenylalanine or tryptophan. A D gene is named only where the DNA matches it firmly. Size is stated for part of the rows, as once, few or many counts, or as a class when the clone is expanded.

v_call	j_call	d_call	clone_size	cdr3_nt	cdr3_aa
TRBV5-4	TRBJ2-2	-	-	TGTGCCAGCAGCTTGTTCAGGACAAACACCGGGGAGCTGTTTTTT	CASSLFRTNTGELFF
TRBV19	TRBJ1-5	-	-	TGTGCCACTCGGGTTCAGGGCGCCCCTCGCAATCAGCCCCAGCATTTT	CATRVQGAPRNQPQHF
TRBV12-3/TRBV12-4	TRBJ1-2	-	-	TGTGCCAGCAGACTAAAAACCTATGGCTACACCTTC	CASRLKTYGYTF
TRBV24-1	TRBJ2-1	TRBD2	-	TGTGCCACAACGAGCGGGGGCTACAATGAGCAGTTCTTC	CATTSGGYNEQFF
TRBV12-3/TRBV12-4	TRBJ2-1	-	-	TGTGCCAGCAGTCTACAGGGAGATGAGCAGTTCTTC	CASSLQGDEQFF
TRBV30	TRBJ1-1	-	-	TGTGCCTGGAGGAATCGGGGGGGCACGAAAACTGAAGCTTTCTTT	CAWRNRGGTKTEAFF
TRBV6-1	TRBJ2-5	-	-	TGTGCCAGCAGTGACAGGGGCCTGAAGACCCAGTACTTC	CASSDRGLKTQYF
TRBV6-2/TRBV6-3	TRBJ2-1	-	-	TGTGCCAGCAGTTACTCGGGGGCAGACAATGAGCAGTTCTTC	CASSYSGADNEQFF
TRBV20-1	TRBJ1-2	-	-	TGCAGTGCTAGAGATTGGAGCCTCTACACCTTC	CSARDWSLYTF
TRBV7-2	TRBJ2-2	-	-	TGTGCCAGCAGCTCCTGGTCCGCGGGATACACCGGGGAGCTGTTTTTT	CASSSWSAGYTGELFF
TRBV19	TRBJ1-5	-	-	TGTGCCAGTAGTACGGGGGGGGCGCGGGATCAGCCCCAGCATTTT	CASSTGGARDQPQHF
TRBV7-2	TRBJ1-2	TRBD1	once	TGTGCCAGCAGCTTAGAGGGGGCTCGCGGCTACACCTTC	CASSLEGARGYTF
TRBV14	TRBJ2-3	TRBD1	-	TGTGCCAGCAGCCAAACCAGGATTGGGACAGATGCGCAGTATTTT	CASSQTRIGTDAQYF
TRBV3-1/TRBV3-2	TRBJ2-3	TRBD2	-	TGTGCCAGCAGCCAGGTTTATAGCGGGAGATACACAGATACGCAGTATTTT	CASSQVYSGRYTDTQYF
TRBV19	TRBJ1-5	TRBD1	few	TGTGCCAGTAGTATACCGACAGGGTCCGGGCCCCAGCATTTT	CASSIPTGSGPQHF
TRBV10-3	TRBJ1-2	-	-	TGTGCCATCAGTGAGTCTGGGCACTATGGCTACACCTTC	CAISESGHYGYTF
TRBV28	TRBJ1-5	TRBD1	-	TGTGCCAGCAGTTCCCAGAAACGGACAGGGATGTACCAGCCCCAGCATTTT	CASSSQKRTGMYQPQHF
TRBV6-6	TRBJ1-1	-	few	TGTGCCAGCAGTCCGCAATTCACAGGTACCTCGGTGGCTACTGAAGCTTTCTTT	CASSPQFTGTSVATEAFF
TRBV28	TRBJ1-1	-	few	TGTGCCAGCATCCCCAGGGTAGGATCAAGGACTGAAGCTTTCTTT	CASIPRVGSRTEAFF
TRBV18	TRBJ1-5	-	-	TGTGCCAGCTCACCCCAGGCAAATCAGCCCCAGCATTTT	CASSPQANQPQHF
TRBV28	TRBJ1-2	-	-	TGTGCCACCGCAGGGATCAACTATGGCTACACCTTC	CATAGINYGYTF
TRBV4-1	TRBJ1-5	-	-	TGCGCCAGCAGCCAAGAAGGGTCAGGGAGCAATCAGCCCCAGCATTTT	CASSQEGSGSNQPQHF
TRBV2	TRBJ1-1	TRBD1	once	TGTGCCAGCAGTGAATCCCGGAACAGGGGCGGAGGAGCTTTCTTT	CASSESRNRGGGAFF
TRBV3-1/TRBV3-2	TRBJ2-1	TRBD2	-	TGTGCCAGCAGCCATGGGACTAGCGGATCCTACAATGAGCAGTTCTTC	CASSHGTSGSYNEQFF
TRBV7-9	TRBJ1-5	-	-	TGTGCCAGCAGCTATGCATCAGAGCCCCAGCATTTT	CASSYASEPQHF
TRBV6-1	TRBJ2-7	-	-	TGTGCCAGCAGTGAGGGGGCCCCCTACGAGCAGTACTTC	CASSEGAPYEQYF
TRBV5-1	TRBJ2-7	-	-	TGCGCCAGCAGCTTGGAAGTTAGTTACGAGCAGTACTTC	CASSLEVSYEQYF
TRBV2	TRBJ1-1	-	-	TGTGCCAGCTGCCTCATGGGTAGACTGAACTACAACACTGAAGCTTTCTTT	CASCLMGRLNYNTEAFF